The source of this T cell receptor beta chain is a study of shared clonotypes between healthy human individuals. An assay was performed, and its level was deep. TCRdb's copy holds only in-frame clones and misses some; the assay was immunoSEQ multiplex PCR. The data show some 2.1 million clones, over 85% seen once. CD45RO-negative cells were positively selected for CCR7, leaving out terminally differentiated effector memory CD45RA+ cells. The germline gives CDR1 MGHRA, CDR2 YSYEKL. Trimming removed 1 base from V and 3 bases from J, with 16 bases in between. The CDR3 loop spans 17 amino acids. Material for sequencing was naive CD8+ T cells sorted from blood. The sequence came from a man aged 18 to 35 in good health. The genes are TRBV4-1 and TRBJ1-5; maybe TRBD1 (5 bases). The DNA for the CDR3 is TGCGCCAGCAGCCAAGTTGGGGTAGTGGGGCTCAATCAGCCCCAGCATTTT. Translation: CASSQVGVVGLNQPQHF.